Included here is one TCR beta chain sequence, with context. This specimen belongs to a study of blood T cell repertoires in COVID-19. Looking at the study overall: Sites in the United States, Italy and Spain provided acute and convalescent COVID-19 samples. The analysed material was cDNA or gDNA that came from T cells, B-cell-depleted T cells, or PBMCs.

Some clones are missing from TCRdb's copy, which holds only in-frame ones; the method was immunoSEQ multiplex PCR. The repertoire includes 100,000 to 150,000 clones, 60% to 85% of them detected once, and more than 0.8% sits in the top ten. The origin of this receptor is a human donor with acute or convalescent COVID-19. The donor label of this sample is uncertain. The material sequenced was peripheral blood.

The CDR3 nucleotides are TGTGCCAGCAGCCTGACAGGGTTTCAGCCCCAGCATTTT. Protein sequence: CASSLTGFQPQHF. The chain joins TRBV27 to TRBJ1-5, with TRBD1 identical over 7 bases. The CDR3 is made up of 13 amino acids. CDR1 is MNHEY and CDR2 is SMNVEV in the germline V gene (reference sequence). Trimming at V came to 6 bases and at J to 6 bases, leaving 5 bases not matched to a gene.